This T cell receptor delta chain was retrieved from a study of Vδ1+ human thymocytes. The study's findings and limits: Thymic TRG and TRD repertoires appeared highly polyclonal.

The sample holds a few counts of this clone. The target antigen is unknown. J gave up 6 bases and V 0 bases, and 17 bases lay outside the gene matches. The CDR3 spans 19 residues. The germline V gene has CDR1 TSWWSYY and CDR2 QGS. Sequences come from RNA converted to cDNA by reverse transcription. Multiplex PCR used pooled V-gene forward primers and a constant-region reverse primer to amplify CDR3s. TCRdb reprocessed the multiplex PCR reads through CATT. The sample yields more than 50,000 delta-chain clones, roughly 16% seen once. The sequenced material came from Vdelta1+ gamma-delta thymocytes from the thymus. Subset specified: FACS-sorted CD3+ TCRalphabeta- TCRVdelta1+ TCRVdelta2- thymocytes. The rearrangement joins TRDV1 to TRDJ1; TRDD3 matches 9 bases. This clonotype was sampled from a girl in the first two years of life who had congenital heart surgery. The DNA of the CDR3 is TGTGCTCTTGGGGAACTAACTACGTTACTGGGGGACGGTCACCATAAACTCATCTTT. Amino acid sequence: CALGELTTLLGDGHHKLIF.